These 20 T cell receptor beta chains were all obtained from the same sample, sequenced in a study of OX40 agonist ivuxolimab in advanced cancers. The library was built by means of the immunoSEQ multiplex PCR assay. Held by TCRdb, this immuneACCESS table contains in-frame sequences only and omits some clones. Under half of the omission traces to an unresolved V gene where checked; the cause of the rest is unknown. Here the sample has over 65,000 clones; about nine tenths occur a single time. The ten largest clonotypes hold nearly 0.55% of the sample. This specimen consisted of CD4+ or CD8+ T cells sorted from blood, obtained in a trial of the OX40 agonist ivuxolimab. The source of these receptors is an adult with an advanced solid tumor such as melanoma, head and neck, liver or kidney cancer.

The chain employs TRBV19 and TRBJ2-7, with a weak D call TRBD2 (7 bases). The germline V gene has CDR1 LNHDA and CDR2 SQIVND (reference sequence). Trimming removed 4 bases at V and 6 bases at J, with 13 bases between. There are 13 residues in the CDR3. The CDR3 sequence is CASSTGEGGEQYF. For the CDR3, the DNA is TGTGCCAGTAGTACAGGGGAGGGGGGCGAGCAGTACTTC.

This chain connects TRBV19 to TRBJ1-2; no clear D gene. Trimming removed 5 bases from V and 2 bases from J, with 6 bases in between. This CDR3 is 12 amino acids long. Germline V gene data show CDR1 as LNHDA and CDR2 as SQIVND (reference sequence). The CDR3 region is CASSWSNYGYTF. Written as DNA, the CDR3 is TGTGCCAGTAGTTGGTCGAACTATGGCTACACCTTC.

J is TRBJ2-3 and V is TRBV7-2; D is uncertain. CDR3 length: 13 residues. V was cut by 5 bases and J by 6 bases, with 12 bases left in between. Germline-derived CDR1 and CDR2 are SGHTA and FQGNSA. CDR3 sequence (DNA): TGTGCCAGCAGCCCCACCTTCATGGATACGCAGTATTTT. Protein: CASSPTFMDTQYF.

The V gene is TRBV19, the J gene TRBJ1-1; 7 nucleotides align to TRBD1. Unmatched junction bases numbered 10, after V lost 3 bases and J lost 6 bases. The CDR3 is made up of 15 amino acids. CDR1 and CDR2 from the germline V gene are LNHDA and SQIVND (reference sequence). The CDR3 spells CASSINRGSTAEAFF. In DNA, the CDR3 is TGTGCCAGTAGTATCAACAGGGGATCGACAGCTGAAGCTTTCTTT.

The chain uses TRBV5-1 and TRBJ1-2; D ambiguous. Germline CDR1 is SGHRS and CDR2 is YFSETQ. This CDR3 comprises 15 residues. The V and J ends lost 0 bases and 5 bases respectively, with 14 bases between them. Here the CDR3 DNA reads TGCGCCAGCAGCTTGGGGGCGGGGATGAAGTATGGCTACACCTTC. Protein product: CASSLGAGMKYGYTF.

The chain joins TRBV11-3 to TRBJ2-6; 10 bases align to TRBD1. The CDR3 contains 18 residues. J gave up 4 bases and V 5 bases, and 11 bases lay outside the gene matches. CDR1 is SGHNT and CDR2 is YENEEA in the germline V gene. Here the CDR3 reads CASSLRPGQGRGANVLTF. CDR3 DNA sequence: TGTGCCAGCAGCCTCCGACCGGGACAGGGGAGAGGGGCCAACGTCCTGACTTTC.

V and J are TRBV6-5 and TRBJ2-7; D is undetermined. The germline CDR1 and CDR2 sequences are MNHEY and SVGAGI. V gave up 5 bases and J gave up 1 base, with 9 bases separating them. The CDR3 runs to 13 residues. CDR3 region: CASSHPGSYEQYF. DNA for the CDR3: TGTGCCAGCAGTCATCCCGGTTCCTACGAGCAGTACTTC.

This clone came up a few times. The chain joins TRBV20-1 to TRBJ1-1; D remains unclear. This CDR3 is built from 10 residues. Germline V lookup: CDR1 DFQATT, CDR2 SNEGSKA (reference sequence). V shed 5 bases and J shed 3 bases, with 4 bases lying between them. The CDR3 region is CSAYYTEAFF. For the CDR3, the DNA is TGCAGTGCTTATTACACTGAAGCTTTCTTT.

About this clone: Sequence at one end of the junction differs from germline and may be a read error. The chain links TRBV19 to TRBJ1-1; 11 bases map to TRBD1. This CDR3 comprises 17 residues. The germline V gene encodes CDR1 LNHDA and CDR2 SQIVND (reference sequence). The CDR3 DNA reads TGTGCCAGTAGTGTAGACCGGGACAGGGGGTCGAACACTGAAGCTTTCTTT. Translated: CASSVDRDRGSNTEAFF.

The CDR3 protein is CASSEALRGTGVHNEQFF. CDR3 nucleotides: TGTGCCAGCAGTGAAGCGCTTCGGGGGACAGGGGTTCACAATGAGCAGTTCTTC. This rearrangement joins TRBV6-1 to TRBJ2-1, with 10 bases lining up with TRBD1. Trimming at V came to 0 bases and at J to 5 bases, leaving 10 bases not matched to a gene. The CDR3 has 18 residues. Germline V CDR1 and CDR2: MNHNS, SASEGT.

The V call is TRBV6-5, the J call TRBJ2-1; TRBD2 is a possible D gene (6 bases). The ends were cut back, 6 bases at V and 8 bases at J, with 17 bases in the middle. Germline lookup yields CDR1 MNHEY and CDR2 SVGAGI. The CDR3 length is 14 residues. CDR3 region: CASRPRLVLYEQFF. In DNA, the CDR3 is TGTGCCAGCAGGCCAAGACTAGTTTTGTATGAGCAGTTCTTC.

V and J are TRBV11-3 and TRBJ2-5; TRBD2 agrees at 14 bases. V was clipped by 5 bases and J by 1 base; unmatched bases: 3. Germline V gene data show CDR1 as SGHNT and CDR2 as YENEEA. There are 16 residues in the CDR3. The CDR3: CASSPGTSGGQETQYF. Written as DNA, the CDR3 is TGTGCCAGCAGCCCAGGGACTAGCGGGGGCCAAGAGACCCAGTACTTC.

The V gene is TRBV4-2, the J gene TRBJ2-1, with 8 positions matching TRBD1. Per the germline V gene, CDR1 is LGHNA and CDR2 is YNFKEQ. The CDR3 is 16 amino acids. V shed 3 bases, J shed 7 bases, and the junction held 11 bases outside the gene matches. The CDR3 DNA reads TGTGCCAGCAGCCAGCCCTGGGACAGGAGGGGAAATGAGCAGTTCTTC. Translating gives CASSQPWDRRGNEQFF.

This chain joins TRBV5-4 and TRBJ1-2; 7 bases line up with TRBD1. The CDR3 is made up of 15 amino acids. Germline trimming cut 0 bases from V and 0 bases from J; bases unmatched to any gene: 2. CDR1 SGHNT and CDR2 YYREEE come from the germline V gene (reference sequence). This CDR3 reads CASSLGDRPNYGYTF. CDR3 DNA: TGTGCCAGCAGCTTGGGGGACAGACCTAACTATGGCTACACCTTC.

This chain connects TRBV7-2 to TRBJ2-5; TRBD1 might be the D (5 bases). Germline V gene data show CDR1 as SGHTA and CDR2 as FQGNSA. The V and J ends lost 5 bases and 3 bases respectively, with 10 bases between them. There are 13 residues in the CDR3. CDR3 sequence: CASSRTSEETQYF. The CDR3 DNA reads TGTGCCAGCAGCCGGACATCAGAAGAGACCCAGTACTTC.

This chain uses TRBV11-3 with TRBJ2-7, with D maybe TRBD2 (5 bases). CDR1 SGHNT and CDR2 YENEEA come from the germline V gene. The CDR3 consists of 16 residues. V lost 1 base to trimming and J lost 4 bases, with 17 bases between them. The CDR3 nucleotides are TGTGCCAGCAGCTTAGGGAGGACTGCTACTCAATACGAGCAGTACTTC. Encoded protein: CASSLGRTATQYEQYF.

This sequence joins TRBV7-9 and TRBJ2-7; the D gene could be TRBD1 or TRBD2 (5 bases each). The germline V gene encodes CDR1 SEHNR and CDR2 FQNEAQ (reference sequence). The CDR3 loop spans 16 amino acids. V lost 1 base and J lost 8, with 21 bases in between. This chain's CDR3 is CASSLGVGTGVTKQYF. CDR3 coding DNA: TGTGCCAGCAGCTTAGGGGTGGGGACCGGGGTTACGAAGCAGTACTTC. The whole variable domain, filled in from reference TRBV7-9 and TRBJ2-7, reads DTGVSQNPRHKITKRGQNVTFRCDPISEHNRLYWYRQTLGQGPEFLTYFQNEAQLEKSRLLSDRFSAERPKGSFSTLEIQRTEQGDSAMYLCASSLGVGTGVTKQYFGPGTRLTVT.

This chain joins TRBV7-8 and TRBJ2-7; 10 positions agree with TRBD1. With 1 base clipped from V and 5 bases from J, the junction kept 8 bases outside the gene matches. The CDR3 is made up of 16 amino acids. Germline CDR1 is SGHVS and CDR2 is FQNEAQ. CDR3 sequence reads: CASSLVWDRGEDEQYF. The CDR3 DNA follows: TGTGCCAGCAGCTTAGTATGGGACAGGGGAGAGGACGAGCAGTACTTC.

V is TRBV5-6 and J is TRBJ2-1; D is uncertain. V was trimmed by 2 bases and J by 0 bases, leaving 6 bases between them. CDR3 length equals 14 residues. The germline CDR1 and CDR2 sequences are SGHDT and YYEEEE. CDR3 loop: CASSLAYSYNEQFF. The CDR3 DNA follows: TGTGCCAGCAGCTTAGCTTACTCCTACAATGAGCAGTTCTTC.

The chain joins TRBV4-2 to TRBJ2-3; TRBD2 matches at 8 bases. The germline gives CDR1 LGHNA, CDR2 YNFKEQ. V lost 5 bases to trimming and J lost 2 bases; unmatched junction nucleotides: 9. The CDR3 spans 16 residues. The DNA for the CDR3 is TGTGCCAGCAGCTATGTAACTAGCGGCGACACAGATACGCAGTATTTT. Protein: CASSYVTSGDTDTQYF.